A selection of T cell receptor beta chains follows, all from one sample in a study of PD-L1 blockade in urothelial cancer. Assay used: immunoSEQ multiplex PCR; TCRdb lists only in-frame clones, some missing. The profile shows roughly 32,000 clones, around 83% of them singletons. The source was PBMCs, collected around atezolizumab (anti-PD-L1) treatment. These receptors originate from a man in his sixties with urothelial cancer. CDR3s include the opening cysteine and the closing phenylalanine or tryptophan. D genes are given only for firm matches. Clone sizes are given selectively: once, few, many, or a class where the clone is expanded.

j_gene: TRBJ1-3; d_gene: .; abundance: .; v_gene: TRBV7-2; CDR3aa: CASSPRQFSGNTIYF; CDR3nt: TGTGCCAGCAGCCCCCGACAGTTCTCTGGAAACACCATATATTTT
j_gene: TRBJ1-1; d_gene: .; abundance: few; v_gene: TRBV29-1; CDR3aa: CSAITNTEAFF; CDR3nt: TGCAGCGCTATAACGAACACTGAAGCTTTCTTT
j_gene: TRBJ1-4; d_gene: .; abundance: many; v_gene: TRBV11-2; CDR3aa: CASSLVPPGKGGEKLFF; CDR3nt: TGTGCCAGCAGCTTAGTACCCCCGGGGAAAGGTGGTGAAAAACTGTTTTTT
j_gene: TRBJ2-1; d_gene: .; abundance: .; v_gene: TRBV10-3; CDR3aa: CAISDSGGSYNEQFF; CDR3nt: TGTGCCATCAGTGACAGTGGGGGGTCCTACAATGAGCAGTTCTTC
j_gene: TRBJ2-3; d_gene: TRBD2; abundance: .; v_gene: TRBV5-1; CDR3aa: CASSSALAGVTDTQYF; CDR3nt: TGCGCCAGCAGCTCGGCTTTAGCGGGAGTCACAGATACGCAGTATTTT
j_gene: TRBJ1-5; d_gene: TRBD1; abundance: .; v_gene: TRBV7-2; CDR3aa: CASSVRQGSGQPQHF; CDR3nt: TGTGCCAGCAGCGTACGACAGGGGTCGGGTCAGCCCCAGCATTTT
j_gene: TRBJ2-5; d_gene: TRBD1; abundance: .; v_gene: TRBV4-2; CDR3aa: CASSQDRVGQETQYF; CDR3nt: TGTGCCAGCAGCCAGGACAGGGTGGGGCAAGAGACCCAGTACTTC
j_gene: TRBJ2-7; d_gene: .; abundance: .; v_gene: TRBV11-2; CDR3aa: CASSLSQGIYYEQYF; CDR3nt: TGTGCCAGCAGCTTAAGTCAGGGTATATACTACGAGCAGTACTTC
j_gene: TRBJ2-7; d_gene: TRBD2; abundance: few; v_gene: TRBV18; CDR3aa: CASSPFLGSGNYEQYF; CDR3nt: TGTGCCAGCTCACCATTTCTGGGTAGCGGGAACTACGAGCAGTACTTC
j_gene: TRBJ2-7; d_gene: TRBD1; abundance: .; v_gene: TRBV30; CDR3aa: CAWSPGQTYEQYF; CDR3nt: TGTGCCTGGAGTCCGGGACAGACCTACGAGCAGTACTTC
j_gene: TRBJ2-1; d_gene: TRBD2; abundance: .; v_gene: TRBV14; CDR3aa: CASSPSGLAGAYEQFF; CDR3nt: TGTGCCAGCAGCCCCTCGGGACTAGCGGGAGCATATGAGCAGTTCTTC
j_gene: TRBJ1-4; d_gene: TRBD1; abundance: .; v_gene: TRBV6-5; CDR3aa: CASSYSGTGINEKLFF; CDR3nt: TGTGCCAGCAGTTACTCGGGGACAGGGATTAATGAAAAACTGTTTTTT
j_gene: TRBJ2-7; d_gene: TRBD1; abundance: .; v_gene: TRBV5-4; CDR3aa: CASSQYDRAPYEQYF; CDR3nt: TGTGCCAGCAGCCAATACGACAGGGCTCCATACGAGCAGTACTTC
j_gene: TRBJ2-7; d_gene: TRBD2; abundance: .; v_gene: TRBV28; CDR3aa: CASSAAGGVDYEQYF; CDR3nt: TGTGCCAGCAGTGCGGCGGGGGGCGTAGACTACGAGCAGTACTTC
j_gene: TRBJ2-3; d_gene: .; abundance: .; v_gene: TRBV7-2; CDR3aa: CASSLTSSSDTQYF; CDR3nt: TGTGCCAGCAGCCTGACTAGTTCCTCAGATACGCAGTATTTT
j_gene: TRBJ2-7; d_gene: .; abundance: .; v_gene: TRBV6-5; CDR3aa: CASRQGIGSSYEQYF; CDR3nt: TGTGCCAGCAGACAGGGCATTGGGAGCTCCTACGAGCAGTACTTC
j_gene: TRBJ1-2; d_gene: TRBD1; abundance: .; v_gene: TRBV6-5; CDR3aa: CASSYSLRGPFYGYTF; CDR3nt: TGTGCCAGCAGTTACTCCCTTAGGGGGCCCTTCTATGGCTACACCTTC
j_gene: TRBJ2-2; d_gene: TRBD2; abundance: few; v_gene: TRBV18; CDR3aa: CASSPRTSGANTGELFF; CDR3nt: TGTGCCAGCTCACCCCGGACTAGCGGGGCGAACACCGGGGAGCTGTTTTTT
j_gene: TRBJ2-2; d_gene: TRBD2; abundance: .; v_gene: TRBV5-4; CDR3aa: CASSLPRAGGSTGELFF; CDR3nt: TGTGCCAGCAGCTTGCCCCGGGCGGGAGGGTCGACCGGGGAGCTGTTTTTT
j_gene: TRBJ2-5; d_gene: .; abundance: .; v_gene: TRBV9; CDR3aa: CASSVGRQGPETQYF; CDR3nt: TGTGCCAGCAGCGTAGGGCGGCAGGGCCCAGAGACCCAGTACTTC
j_gene: TRBJ2-1; d_gene: TRBD2; abundance: .; v_gene: TRBV5-1; CDR3aa: CASSPTSGGINEQFF; CDR3nt: TGCGCCAGCAGCCCAACTAGCGGGGGGATCAATGAGCAGTTCTTC
j_gene: TRBJ2-1; d_gene: TRBD1; abundance: once; v_gene: TRBV11-2; CDR3aa: CASSFSGQRYNEQFF; CDR3nt: TGTGCCAGCAGCTTCTCGGGACAGCGATACAATGAGCAGTTCTTC
j_gene: TRBJ2-2; d_gene: TRBD1; abundance: .; v_gene: TRBV30; CDR3aa: CAWSVGVGRGTNTGELFF; CDR3nt: TGTGCCTGGAGTGTAGGGGTCGGCAGGGGGACGAACACCGGGGAGCTGTTTTTT
j_gene: TRBJ2-5; d_gene: .; abundance: .; v_gene: TRBV15; CDR3aa: CATRTTPLDQETQYF; CDR3nt: TGTGCCACCAGAACCACCCCCCTAGACCAAGAGACCCAGTACTTC
j_gene: TRBJ1-5; d_gene: .; abundance: .; v_gene: TRBV4-1; CDR3aa: CASSQDRGNQPQHF; CDR3nt: TGCGCCAGCAGCCAAGACAGGGGCAATCAGCCCCAGCATTTT
j_gene: TRBJ1-5; d_gene: .; abundance: once; v_gene: TRBV6-5; CDR3aa: CASSYGQGNQPQHF; CDR3nt: TGTGCCAGCAGTTACGGTCAGGGGAATCAGCCCCAGCATTTT
j_gene: TRBJ1-5; d_gene: .; abundance: once; v_gene: TRBV7-6; CDR3aa: CASSLAGGPAQHF; CDR3nt: TGTGCCAGCAGCTTAGCGGGGGGACCGGCCCAGCATTTT
j_gene: TRBJ2-5; d_gene: .; abundance: .; v_gene: TRBV7-9; CDR3aa: CASSIGHYQETQYF; CDR3nt: TGTGCCAGCAGCATAGGACACTACCAAGAGACCCAGTACTTC
j_gene: TRBJ1-2; d_gene: TRBD1; abundance: .; v_gene: TRBV7-3; CDR3aa: CASSLNGGRQGEIHGYTF; CDR3nt: TGTGCCAGCAGCTTAAACGGCGGGCGGCAGGGGGAGATACATGGCTACACCTTC
j_gene: TRBJ2-1; d_gene: .; abundance: .; v_gene: TRBV5-1; CDR3aa: CASSLGGSSYNEQFF; CDR3nt: TGCGCCAGCAGCTTGGGTGGGAGCTCCTACAATGAGCAGTTCTTC
j_gene: TRBJ2-7; d_gene: .; abundance: .; v_gene: TRBV6-5; CDR3aa: CASSYGHEQYF; CDR3nt: TGTGCCAGCAGTTACGGCCACGAGCAGTACTTC
j_gene: TRBJ1-2; d_gene: TRBD1; abundance: .; v_gene: TRBV19; CDR3aa: CASRTGTGAQANYGYTF; CDR3nt: TGTGCCAGTAGGACCGGGACAGGGGCGCAAGCTAACTATGGCTACACCTTC
j_gene: TRBJ2-7; d_gene: .; abundance: .; v_gene: TRBV30; CDR3aa: CAWRSRVWGTPRGKNQTSYEQYF; CDR3nt: TGTGCCTGGAGATCAAGGGTCTGGGGCACGCCCAGGGGCAAGAACCAAACAAGCTACGAGCAGTACTTC
j_gene: TRBJ2-5; d_gene: TRBD2; abundance: .; v_gene: TRBV14; CDR3aa: CASSQDRGAGVTQYF; CDR3nt: TGTGCCAGCAGCCAAGATCGTGGAGCGGGGGTGACCCAGTACTTC
j_gene: TRBJ2-7; d_gene: TRBD2; abundance: .; v_gene: TRBV6-1; CDR3aa: CASRGLAGVEQYF; CDR3nt: TGTGCCAGCAGGGGACTAGCGGGAGTCGAGCAGTACTTC
j_gene: TRBJ1-6; d_gene: .; abundance: few; v_gene: TRBV7-2; CDR3aa: CASSPVSGSPLHF; CDR3nt: TGTGCCAGCAGCCCAGTTAGCGGTTCACCCCTCCACTTT
j_gene: TRBJ2-7; d_gene: .; abundance: .; v_gene: TRBV6-1; CDR3aa: CASSDKPGYEQYF; CDR3nt: TGTGCCAGCAGTGACAAACCAGGCTACGAGCAGTACTTC
j_gene: TRBJ2-7; d_gene: .; abundance: .; v_gene: TRBV27; CDR3aa: CASSYQSVMGGRYEQYF; CDR3nt: TGTGCCAGCAGTTATCAGTCGGTGATGGGGGGACGGTACGAGCAGTACTTC
j_gene: TRBJ2-3; d_gene: TRBD2; abundance: once; v_gene: TRBV10-2; CDR3aa: CASRGGLAGEDTQYF; CDR3nt: TGCGCCAGCAGGGGTGGACTAGCGGGAGAAGATACGCAGTATTTT
j_gene: TRBJ2-2; d_gene: .; abundance: .; v_gene: TRBV6-6; CDR3aa: CASSYLDRNTGELFF; CDR3nt: TGTGCCAGCAGTTACTTGGACAGAAACACCGGGGAGCTGTTTTTT
j_gene: TRBJ2-7; d_gene: .; abundance: once; v_gene: TRBV4-2; CDR3aa: CASSAGQPYEQYF; CDR3nt: TGTGCCAGCAGCGCCGGACAGCCCTACGAGCAGTACTTC
j_gene: TRBJ2-3; d_gene: .; abundance: .; v_gene: TRBV18; CDR3aa: CATGVSRGTDTQYF; CDR3nt: TGTGCCACTGGGGTTTCGAGGGGCACAGATACGCAGTATTTT
j_gene: TRBJ2-3; d_gene: .; abundance: .; v_gene: TRBV27; CDR3aa: CASSSLAGTTDTQYF; CDR3nt: TGTGCCAGCAGTTCCCTTGCGGGGACCACAGATACGCAGTATTTT
j_gene: TRBJ1-2; d_gene: TRBD1; abundance: .; v_gene: TRBV30; CDR3aa: CAWSVQGAGGGGYTF; CDR3nt: TGTGCCTGGAGTGTACAGGGGGCAGGGGGCGGTGGCTACACCTTC
j_gene: TRBJ2-1; d_gene: TRBD2; abundance: .; v_gene: TRBV13; CDR3aa: CASSLRTSGSSYNEQFF; CDR3nt: TGTGCCAGCAGCCTTAGGACTAGCGGGAGCTCCTACAATGAGCAGTTCTTC
j_gene: TRBJ2-5; d_gene: TRBD2; abundance: .; v_gene: TRBV9; CDR3aa: CASSVETSGGVETQYF; CDR3nt: TGTGCCAGCAGCGTAGAGACTAGCGGGGGGGTTGAGACCCAGTACTTC
j_gene: TRBJ1-3; d_gene: TRBD1; abundance: .; v_gene: TRBV10-3; CDR3aa: CAISGVGGGRLQSSGNTIYF; CDR3nt: TGTGCCATCAGTGGAGTTGGAGGGGGCCGCCTTCAATCCTCTGGAAACACCATATATTTT
j_gene: TRBJ2-7; d_gene: .; abundance: .; v_gene: TRBV6-5; CDR3aa: CASSYGPYEQYF; CDR3nt: TGTGCCAGCAGTTACGGGCCCTACGAGCAGTACTTC
j_gene: TRBJ2-1; d_gene: .; abundance: .; v_gene: TRBV6-1; CDR3aa: CASSPRQYNEQFF; CDR3nt: TGTGCCAGCAGTCCCAGGCAATACAATGAGCAGTTCTTC
j_gene: TRBJ2-4; d_gene: .; abundance: .; v_gene: TRBV18; CDR3aa: CASSPRQVDRNIQYF; CDR3nt: TGTGCCAGCTCACCACGGCAGGTGGACAGAAACATTCAGTACTTC
j_gene: TRBJ1-6; d_gene: .; abundance: .; v_gene: TRBV28; CDR3aa: CASSQPGVDSYNSPLHF; CDR3nt: TGTGCCAGCAGCCAACCCGGGGTAGATTCCTATAATTCACCCCTCCACTTT
j_gene: TRBJ2-2; d_gene: .; abundance: .; v_gene: TRBV7-8; CDR3aa: CASSSLSGTGELFF; CDR3nt: TGTGCCAGCAGCTCCCTTTCGGGGACCGGGGAGCTGTTTTTT
j_gene: TRBJ2-7; d_gene: TRBD2; abundance: .; v_gene: TRBV18; CDR3aa: CASSPRASGRNHHEQYF; CDR3nt: TGTGCCAGCTCACCACGGGCTAGCGGGAGGAATCACCACGAGCAGTACTTC